This TCR beta chain was observed in a study of neurological immune-mediated disorders. Ten or more counts support this clonotype. The junction had 7 bases not matched to a gene; V was cut back by 8 bases and J by 0 bases. There are 14 residues in the CDR3. This sample's time point: longitudinal time-point 3. cDNA was made by 5'RACE with 10-nucleotide random UMIs. TCRdb called the 5' RACE reads again in MiXCR, with one record for every CDR3 protein. The sample lists approximately 45,000 distinct CDR3 sequences, approximately 15% occurring once. The specimen was PBMCs. The clonotype originates from a man aged 30 to 45 in good health. V gene TRBV12-3 or TRBV12-4 combines with J gene TRBJ2-7; TRBD1 matches 7 bases. The CDR3 protein is CASSDRESSYEQYF. The CDR3 bases are TGTGCCAGCTCAGACAGGGAAAGCTCCTACGAGCAGTACTTC.